This record looks at one T cell receptor (beta chain) sequence and its context. The CDR3 runs to 13 residues. CDR1 MDHEN and CDR2 SYDVKM come from the germline V gene. The V end lost 6 bases, the J end lost 4 bases, and 12 bases lay between the germline ends. This entry comes from a study of blood T cell repertoires in COVID-19. Only in-frame clones appear in the TCRdb table, and some are missing; sequencing was by immunoSEQ multiplex PCR. The repertoire holds about 160,000 clones, with 85% as singletons. Sequencing was carried out using peripheral blood. The clonotype was recovered from a man in his forties with acute or convalescent COVID-19. The chain combines TRBV28 with TRBJ1-1; no clear D. The CDR3 nucleotides read TGTGCCAGCAGCACCTACCGAATCACTGAAGCTTTCTTT. As protein: CASSTYRITEAFF.